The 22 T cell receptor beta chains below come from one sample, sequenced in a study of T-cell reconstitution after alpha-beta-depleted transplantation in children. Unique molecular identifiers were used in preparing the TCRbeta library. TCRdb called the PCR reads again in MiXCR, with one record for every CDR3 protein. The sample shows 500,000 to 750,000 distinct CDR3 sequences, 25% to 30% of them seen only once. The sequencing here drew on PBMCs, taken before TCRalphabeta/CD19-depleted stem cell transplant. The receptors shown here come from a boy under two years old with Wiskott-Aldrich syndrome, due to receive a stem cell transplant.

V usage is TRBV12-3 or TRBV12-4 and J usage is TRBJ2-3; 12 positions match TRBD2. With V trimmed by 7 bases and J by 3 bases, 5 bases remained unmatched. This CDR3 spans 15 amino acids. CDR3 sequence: CASIDTSGRTDTQYF. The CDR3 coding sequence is TGTGCCAGCATCGACACTAGCGGGAGGACAGATACGCAGTATTTT.

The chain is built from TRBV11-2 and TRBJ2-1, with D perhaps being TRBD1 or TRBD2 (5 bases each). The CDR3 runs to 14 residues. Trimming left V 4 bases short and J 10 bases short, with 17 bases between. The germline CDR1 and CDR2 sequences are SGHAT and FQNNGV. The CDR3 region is CASSWTPGRTEQFF. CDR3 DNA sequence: TGTGCCAGCAGCTGGACTCCGGGACGGACGGAGCAGTTCTTC.

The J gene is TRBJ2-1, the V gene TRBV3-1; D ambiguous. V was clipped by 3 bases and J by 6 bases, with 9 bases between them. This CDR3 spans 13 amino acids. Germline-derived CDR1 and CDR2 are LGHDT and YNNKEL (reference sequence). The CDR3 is CASSQLVPNEQFF. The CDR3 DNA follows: TGTGCCAGCAGCCAGCTCGTCCCCAATGAGCAGTTCTTC.

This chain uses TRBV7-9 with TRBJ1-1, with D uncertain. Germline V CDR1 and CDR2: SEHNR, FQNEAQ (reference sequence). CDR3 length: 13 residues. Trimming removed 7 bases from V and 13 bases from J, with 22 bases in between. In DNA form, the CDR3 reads TGTGCCAGCACAAGGACGGGCATGGAGGGCGGTTTCTTT. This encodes CASTRTGMEGGFF. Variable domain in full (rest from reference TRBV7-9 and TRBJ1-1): DTGVSQNPRHKITKRGQNVTFRCDPISEHNRLYWYRQTLGQGPEFLTYFQNEAQLEKSRLLSDRFSAERPKGSFSTLEIQRTEQGDSAMYLCASTRTGMEGGFFGQGTRLTVV.

This CDR3 reads CATSADYQGRGLAKNIQYF. The CDR3 nucleotides are TGTGCCACCAGTGCTGATTACCAGGGACGGGGACTAGCCAAAAACATTCAGTACTTC. V usage is TRBV24-1 and J usage is TRBJ2-4; D is possibly TRBD2 (6 bases). The CDR3 has 19 residues. From germline, CDR1 is KGHDR and CDR2 SFDVKD. Trimming removed 5 bases from V and 0 bases from J, with 22 bases in between.

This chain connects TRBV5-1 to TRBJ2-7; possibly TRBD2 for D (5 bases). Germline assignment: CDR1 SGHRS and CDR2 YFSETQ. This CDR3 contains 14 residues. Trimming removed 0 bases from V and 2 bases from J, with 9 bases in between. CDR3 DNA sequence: TGCGCCAGCAGCTTGGAAGGACTGACCTACGAGCAGTACTTC. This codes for CASSLEGLTYEQYF.

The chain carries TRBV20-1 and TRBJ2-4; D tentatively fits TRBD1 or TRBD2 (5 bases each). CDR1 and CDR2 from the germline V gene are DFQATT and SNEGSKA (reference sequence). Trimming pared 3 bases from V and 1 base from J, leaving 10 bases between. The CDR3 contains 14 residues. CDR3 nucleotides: TGCAGTGCTAGTGAGGGGTCCGCCAAAAACATTCAGTACTTC. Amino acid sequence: CSASEGSAKNIQYF.

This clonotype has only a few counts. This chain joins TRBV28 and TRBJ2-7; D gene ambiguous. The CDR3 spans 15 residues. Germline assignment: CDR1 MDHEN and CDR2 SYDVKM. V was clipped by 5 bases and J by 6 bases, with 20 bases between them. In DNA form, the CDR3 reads TGTGCCAGCAGTGCCCTACTTGCGCCCAGTAGCGAGCAGTACTTC. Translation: CASSALLAPSSEQYF.

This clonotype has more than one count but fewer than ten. As DNA, the CDR3 is TGTGCCAGCAGCTCCCCCTCACTGGCCTACGAGCAGTACTTC. This encodes CASSSPSLAYEQYF. The rearrangement links TRBV7-9 to TRBJ2-7; D is uncertain. The germline CDR1 and CDR2 sequences are SEHNR and FQNEAQ (reference sequence). V lost 4 bases and J 2 bases, leaving 12 bases between the germline ends. This CDR3 spans 14 amino acids.

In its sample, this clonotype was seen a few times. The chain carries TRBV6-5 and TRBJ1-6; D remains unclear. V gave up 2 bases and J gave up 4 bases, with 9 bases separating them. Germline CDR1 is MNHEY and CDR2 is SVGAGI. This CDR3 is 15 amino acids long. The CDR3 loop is CASSYPEDYNSPLHF. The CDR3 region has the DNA TGTGCCAGCAGTTACCCAGAGGATTATAATTCACCCCTCCACTTT.

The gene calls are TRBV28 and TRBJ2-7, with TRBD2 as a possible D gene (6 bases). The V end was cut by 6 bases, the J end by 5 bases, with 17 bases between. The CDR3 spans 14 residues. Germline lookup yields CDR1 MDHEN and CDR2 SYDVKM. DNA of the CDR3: TGTGCCAGCAGGTTCGCGGGGCGGGGCGACGAGCAGTACTTC. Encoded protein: CASRFAGRGDEQYF.

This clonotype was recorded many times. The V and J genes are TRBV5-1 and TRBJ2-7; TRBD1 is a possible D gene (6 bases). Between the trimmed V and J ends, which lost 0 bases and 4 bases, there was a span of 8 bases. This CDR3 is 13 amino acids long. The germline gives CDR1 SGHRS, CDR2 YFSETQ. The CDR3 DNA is TGCGCCAGCAGCTTGGTGAGGGGGTACGAGCAGTACTTC. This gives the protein CASSLVRGYEQYF.

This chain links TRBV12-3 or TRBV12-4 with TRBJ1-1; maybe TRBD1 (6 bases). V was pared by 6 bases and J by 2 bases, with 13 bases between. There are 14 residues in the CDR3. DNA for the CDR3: TGTGCCAGCAGATATCCAGGGGCTAACACTGAAGCTTTCTTT. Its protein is CASRYPGANTEAFF.

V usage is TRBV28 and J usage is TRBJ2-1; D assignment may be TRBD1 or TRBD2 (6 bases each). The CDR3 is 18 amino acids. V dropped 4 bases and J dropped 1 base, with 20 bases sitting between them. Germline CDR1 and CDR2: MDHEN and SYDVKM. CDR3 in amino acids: CASSSAGGRGKSYNEQFF. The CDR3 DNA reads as TGTGCCAGCAGTTCTGCCGGGGGCCGGGGGAAATCCTACAATGAGCAGTTCTTC.

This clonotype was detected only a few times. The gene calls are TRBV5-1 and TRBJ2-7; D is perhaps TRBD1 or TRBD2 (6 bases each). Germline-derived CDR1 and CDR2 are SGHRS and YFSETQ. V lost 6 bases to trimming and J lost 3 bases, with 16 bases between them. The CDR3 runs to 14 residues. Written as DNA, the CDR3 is TGCGCCAGCAAGGGGGGAGACAAAGACTACGAGCAGTACTTC. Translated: CASKGGDKDYEQYF. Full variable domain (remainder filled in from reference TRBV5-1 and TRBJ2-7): KAGVTQTPRYLIKTRGQQVTLSCSPISGHRSVSWYQQTPGQGLQFLFEYFSETQRNKGNFPGRFSGRQFSNSRSEMNVSTLELGDSALYLCASKGGDKDYEQYFGPGTRLTVT.

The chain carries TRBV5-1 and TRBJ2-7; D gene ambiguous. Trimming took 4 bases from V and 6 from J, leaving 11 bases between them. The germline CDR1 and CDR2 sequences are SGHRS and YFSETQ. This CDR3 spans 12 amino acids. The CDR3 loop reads CASSHDQLEQYF. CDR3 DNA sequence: TGCGCCAGCAGCCATGATCAGCTCGAGCAGTACTTC.

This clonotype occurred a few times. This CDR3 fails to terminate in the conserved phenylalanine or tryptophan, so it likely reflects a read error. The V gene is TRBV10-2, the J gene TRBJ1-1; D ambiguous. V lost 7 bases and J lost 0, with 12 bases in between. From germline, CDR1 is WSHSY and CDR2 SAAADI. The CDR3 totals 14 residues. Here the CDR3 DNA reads TGCGCCAGCATCGCCGTCGGCCTGAACACTGAAGCTTTCTTG. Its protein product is CASIAVGLNTEAFL.

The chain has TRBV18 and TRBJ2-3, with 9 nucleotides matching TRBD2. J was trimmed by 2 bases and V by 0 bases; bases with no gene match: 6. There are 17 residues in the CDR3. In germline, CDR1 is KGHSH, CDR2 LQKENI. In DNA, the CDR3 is TGTGCCAGCTCACCACCGTATACTAGCGGGTTCACAGATACGCAGTATTTT. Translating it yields CASSPPYTSGFTDTQYF. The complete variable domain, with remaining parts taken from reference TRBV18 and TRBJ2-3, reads NAGVMQNPRHLVRRRGQEARLRCSPMKGHSHVYWYRQLPEEGLKFMVYLQKENIIDESGMPKERFSAEFPKEGPSILRIQQVVRGDSAAYFCASSPPYTSGFTDTQYFGPGTRLTVL.

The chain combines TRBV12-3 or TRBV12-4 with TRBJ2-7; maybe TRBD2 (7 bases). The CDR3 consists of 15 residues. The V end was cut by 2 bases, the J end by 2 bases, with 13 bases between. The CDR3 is CASSLRGGLAYEQYF. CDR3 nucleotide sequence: TGTGCCAGCAGTTTAAGGGGGGGTCTCGCCTACGAGCAGTACTTC.

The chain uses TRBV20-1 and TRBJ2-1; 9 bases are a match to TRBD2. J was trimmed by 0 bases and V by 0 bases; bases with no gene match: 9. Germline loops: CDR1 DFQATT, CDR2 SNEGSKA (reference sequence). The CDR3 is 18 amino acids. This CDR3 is CSARDRVSGSPSYNEQFF. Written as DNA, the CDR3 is TGCAGTGCTAGAGATCGGGTTAGCGGGAGTCCCTCCTACAATGAGCAGTTCTTC.

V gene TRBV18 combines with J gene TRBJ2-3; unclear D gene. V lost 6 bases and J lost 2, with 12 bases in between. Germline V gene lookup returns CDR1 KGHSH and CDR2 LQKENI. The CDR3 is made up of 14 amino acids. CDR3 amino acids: CASSIGSITDTQYF. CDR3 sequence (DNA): TGTGCCAGCTCGATTGGCTCAATCACAGATACGCAGTATTTT.

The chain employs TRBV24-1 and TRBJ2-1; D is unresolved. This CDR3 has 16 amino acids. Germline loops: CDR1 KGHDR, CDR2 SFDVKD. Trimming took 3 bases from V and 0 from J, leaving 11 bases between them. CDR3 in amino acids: CATSDVPRSSYNEQFF. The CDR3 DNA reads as TGTGCCACCAGTGATGTCCCGCGGAGCTCCTACAATGAGCAGTTCTTC.